Only a few counts were recorded for the clone carrying this TCR beta chain. Antigen: not known. Germline CDR1 and CDR2: ENHRY and SYGVKD. This CDR3 region has 11 residues. Deletions cut 9 bases from V and 2 bases from J, with 8 bases between. The sample belongs to a study of identical twins. General study points: Sequences that were beta out-of-frame showed weaker excess twin sharing.

From the 5' RACE reads, TCRdb called clonotypes with MiXCR, one entry per CDR3 protein. The repertoire consists of hundreds of thousands of distinct CDR3 sequences, with 18% occurring once and the leading ten covering under 15%. This sample also appeared in a second study, on T cells expressing NK-cell markers. That work adds: Sorted CD3+CD56-NKG2C+, CD3+CD56+NKG2C- and CD3+CD56+NKG2C+ T cells were the source of the TCR beta repertoires.

The genes are TRBV10-3 and TRBJ2-7; D call uncertain. The sample comprised PBMCs. This receptor was obtained from a woman under 30 in good health. CDR3 DNA: TGTGCCATAGGCGTCCCCTACGAGCAGTACTTC. It translates to CAIGVPYEQYF.